Listed here is a single T cell receptor beta chain. This sample is part of a study of control samples from healthy donors and cancer patients. Sequencing used immunoSEQ multiplex PCR; TCRdb keeps in-frame clones, though not all of them. The sample comprises roughly 130,000 clones, just under 95% of which are singletons, and 12% to 15% rests with the top ten. Germline CDR1 and CDR2: SNHLY and FYNNEI. The CDR3 has 15 residues. V lost 7 bases and J lost 2; bases outside the gene matches: 5. V gene TRBV2 combines with J gene TRBJ2-5, with TRBD2 matching over 12 bases. The sequence was obtained from a man aged 55 to 70 with colorectal cancer. The sample taken for sequencing was PBMCs. CDR3 nucleotide sequence: TGTGCCAGCAATGGACTAGCGGGGAAACAAGAGACCCAGTACTTC. It is translated as CASNGLAGKQETQYF.